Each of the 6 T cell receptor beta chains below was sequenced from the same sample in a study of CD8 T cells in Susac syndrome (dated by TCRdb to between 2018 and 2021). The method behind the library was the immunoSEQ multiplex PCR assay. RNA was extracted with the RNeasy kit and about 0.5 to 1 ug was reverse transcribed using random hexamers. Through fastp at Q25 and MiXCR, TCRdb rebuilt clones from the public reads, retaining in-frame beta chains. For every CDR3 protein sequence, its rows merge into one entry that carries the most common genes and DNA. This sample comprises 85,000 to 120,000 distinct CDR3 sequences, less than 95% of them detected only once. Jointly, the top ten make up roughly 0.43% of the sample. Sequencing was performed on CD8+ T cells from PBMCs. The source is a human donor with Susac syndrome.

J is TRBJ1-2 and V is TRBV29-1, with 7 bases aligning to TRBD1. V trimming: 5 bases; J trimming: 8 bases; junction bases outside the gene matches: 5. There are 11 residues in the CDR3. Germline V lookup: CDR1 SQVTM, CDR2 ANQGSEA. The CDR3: CSVLTGSGYTF. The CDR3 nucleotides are TGCAGCGTTCTGACAGGGTCGGGCTACACCTTC.

As DNA, the CDR3 is TGTGCCACCAGCAGAGACTCTAATGAGCAGTTCTTC. It is translated as CATSRDSNEQFF. The V gene is TRBV15, the J gene TRBJ2-1; D unclear. The CDR3 loop spans 12 amino acids. V lost 0 bases to trimming and J lost 7 bases, with 4 bases between them. The germline V gene has CDR1 LNHNV and CDR2 YYDKDF (reference sequence).

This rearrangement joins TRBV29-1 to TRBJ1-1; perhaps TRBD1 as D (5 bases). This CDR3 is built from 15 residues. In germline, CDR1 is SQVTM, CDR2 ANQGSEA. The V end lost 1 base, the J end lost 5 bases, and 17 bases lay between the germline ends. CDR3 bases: TGCAGCGTTGAAGGACCGGGGCGGAGTGGGACTGAAGCTTTCTTT. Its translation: CSVEGPGRSGTEAFF.

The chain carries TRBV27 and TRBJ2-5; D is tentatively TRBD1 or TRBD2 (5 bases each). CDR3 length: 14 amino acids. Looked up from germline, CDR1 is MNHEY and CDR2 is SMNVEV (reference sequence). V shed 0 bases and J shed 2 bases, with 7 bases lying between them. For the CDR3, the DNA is TGTGCCAGCAGTTTATCGGGGGTTCAAGAGACCCAGTACTTC. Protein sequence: CASSLSGVQETQYF.

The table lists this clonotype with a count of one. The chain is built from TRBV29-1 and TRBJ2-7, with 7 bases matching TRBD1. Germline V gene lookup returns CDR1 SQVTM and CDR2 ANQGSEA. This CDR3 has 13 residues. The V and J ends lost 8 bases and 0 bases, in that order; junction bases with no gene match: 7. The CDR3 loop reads CSFIGTASYEQYF. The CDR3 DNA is TGCAGCTTTATCGGGACAGCCTCCTACGAGCAGTACTTC.

In DNA form, the CDR3 reads TGTGCCAGCAGCGAATGGACAGGGCTGACAGATACGCAGTATTTT. It translates to CASSEWTGLTDTQYF. The J gene is TRBJ2-3, the V gene TRBV9; 8 bases map to TRBD1. This CDR3 is built from 15 residues. V lost 3 bases to trimming and J lost 3 bases; unmatched junction nucleotides: 6. Germline-derived CDR1 and CDR2 are SGDLS and YYNGEE.